Listed below are T cell receptor beta chains from one sample, sequenced in a study of T cells after yellow fever vaccination. TCRdb redid the calling of the 5' RACE reads with MiXCR, one entry per CDR3 protein. The sample lists a few hundred thousand distinct CDR3 sequences, approximately 9% occurring once. The specimen was PBMCs, collected on the day of the first yellow fever vaccination. These receptors all come from a man between 18 and 35 years old who received the YFV17D yellow fever vaccine. The CDR3 runs from the conserved cysteine through the conserved F or W. A D gene is named only where the DNA matches it firmly. Not every row has a clone size; where given, it reads once, few, many or a size class.

size | J | D | V | DNA | CDR3
. | TRBJ2-3 | . | TRBV7-2 | TGTGCCAGCAGCTTAAGTGAAGTCTTGATTATAGATACGCAGTATTTT | CASSLSEVLIIDTQYF
. | TRBJ2-5 | . | TRBV10-3 | TGTGCCATCAGGGAGGGGGAGACCCAGTACTTC | CAIREGETQYF
. | TRBJ2-1 | . | TRBV7-9 | TGTGCCAGCAGCTTAGGGGTCGCGACCCGGGGTCAGAATGAGCAGTTCTTC | CASSLGVATRGQNEQFF
few | TRBJ1-1 | . | TRBV7-9 | TGTGCCAGCAGCCTAGGGGGTTCGATCACTGAAGCTTTCTTT | CASSLGGSITEAFF
. | TRBJ2-2 | . | TRBV10-3 | TGTGCCATCAGTGAACTAGCTAGCACCGGGGAGCTGTTTTTT | CAISELASTGELFF
. | TRBJ1-1 | . | TRBV7-2 | TGTGCCAGCAGCTTCCACGGGATGAACACTGAAGCTTTCTTT | CASSFHGMNTEAFF
many | TRBJ2-3 | . | TRBV6-5 | TGTGCCAGCAGTTACGGGACCCTTTCAGATACGCAGTATTTT | CASSYGTLSDTQYF
. | TRBJ2-1 | TRBD2 | TRBV12-3/TRBV12-4 | TGTGCCAGCAGCCCCCCTAGCGGGGGGGTTAATGAGCAGTTCTTC | CASSPPSGGVNEQFF
few | TRBJ2-7 | . | TRBV5-1 | TGCGCCAGCAGCTTGGAGGTGGGAGACTACGAGCAGTACTTC | CASSLEVGDYEQYF
. | TRBJ1-6 | TRBD1 | TRBV6-5 | TGTGCCAGCAGTACGGACAGGGGAAGAAATTCACCCCTCCACTTT | CASSTDRGRNSPLHF
few | TRBJ2-2 | TRBD1 | TRBV20-1 | TGCAGTGCGGCAAACACAGGGGGCACCGGGGAGCTGTTTTTT | CSAANTGGTGELFF
few | TRBJ2-2 | . | TRBV5-4 | TGTGCCAGCAGCTTTACGGGGGAGCCCGGGGAGCTGTTTTTT | CASSFTGEPGELFF
many | TRBJ2-3 | . | TRBV5-1 | TGCGCCAGCAGCGAGCACAGTAGCACAGATACGCAGTATTTT | CASSEHSSTDTQYF
. | TRBJ1-1 | TRBD1 | TRBV29-1 | TGCAGCGTTGAAGATTATACAGGGGGCACTGAAGCTTTCTTT | CSVEDYTGGTEAFF
many | TRBJ2-5 | TRBD2 | TRBV7-2 | TGTGCCAGCAGCTTGGTTAGCGGGGGTTATGAGACCCAGTACTTC | CASSLVSGGYETQYF
many | TRBJ1-1 | . | TRBV5-1 | TGCGCCAGCAGCTCGCCAGGGCAAAACACTGAAGCTTTCTTT | CASSSPGQNTEAFF
. | TRBJ2-1 | . | TRBV10-3 | TGTGCCATCAGTGGGGACGCTAAGGCATACAATGAGCAGTTCTTC | CAISGDAKAYNEQFF
few | TRBJ2-6 | . | TRBV5-1 | TGCGCCAGCAGCTTGGTAGGACAGTTCGTTTCTGGGGCCAACGTCCTGACTTTC | CASSLVGQFVSGANVLTF
. | TRBJ2-5 | TRBD2 | TRBV7-8 | TGTGCCAGCAGCTCCCGGACTAGCGGGGGATGGGAGACCCAGTACTTC | CASSSRTSGGWETQYF
few | TRBJ1-5 | . | TRBV15 | TGTGCCACCAGCAGAGATTCGGGGCACCTAGGACCCCAGCATTTT | CATSRDSGHLGPQHF
many | TRBJ1-1 | TRBD1 | TRBV5-1 | TGCGCCAGCAGCATGGAGACAGGGTTGAACACTGAAGCTTTCTTT | CASSMETGLNTEAFF
few | TRBJ1-1 | . | TRBV7-2 | TGTGCCAGCAGCCCGGGGTGGGCCACTGAAGCTTTCTTT | CASSPGWATEAFF
few | TRBJ2-1 | TRBD1 | TRBV29-1 | TGCAGCGTTCCTGGCAGGGGGCGAGGTGAGCAGTTCTTC | CSVPGRGRGEQFF
. | TRBJ1-2 | . | TRBV9 | TGTGCCAGCAGCACTAGATCGGTGGACTTCTATGGCTACACCTTC | CASSTRSVDFYGYTF
few | TRBJ2-1 | TRBD1 | TRBV27 | TGTGCCAGCAGTTTTGCCAGGGGGCAGGGTGAGCAGTTCTTC | CASSFARGQGEQFF
. | TRBJ2-7 | TRBD1 | TRBV20-1 | TGCAGTGCCCTACAGGGGATCCTCTCTTACGAGCAGTACTTC | CSALQGILSYEQYF